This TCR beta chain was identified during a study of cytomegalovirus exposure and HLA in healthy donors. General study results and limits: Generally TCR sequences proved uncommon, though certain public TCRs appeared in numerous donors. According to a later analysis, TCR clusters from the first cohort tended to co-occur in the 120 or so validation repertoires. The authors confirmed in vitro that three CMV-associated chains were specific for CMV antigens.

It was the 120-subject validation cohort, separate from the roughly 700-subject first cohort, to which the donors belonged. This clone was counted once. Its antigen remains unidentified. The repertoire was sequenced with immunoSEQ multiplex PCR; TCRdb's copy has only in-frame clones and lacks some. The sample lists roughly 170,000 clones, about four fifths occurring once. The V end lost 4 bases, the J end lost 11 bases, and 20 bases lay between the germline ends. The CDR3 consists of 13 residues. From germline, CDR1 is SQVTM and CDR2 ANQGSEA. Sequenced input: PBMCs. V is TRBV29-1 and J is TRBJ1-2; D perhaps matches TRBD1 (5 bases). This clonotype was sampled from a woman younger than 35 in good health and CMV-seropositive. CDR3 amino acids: CSVVTDSPLGYTF. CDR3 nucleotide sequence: TGCAGCGTTGTGACAGACAGTCCTCTGGGGTACACCTTC.